This passage covers 25 T cell receptor beta chains from one sample sequenced in a study of blood T cells in healthy people across ages. Sample-barcoded 5' priming and a J-beta primer mix drove a second PCR of roughly 7 to 11 cycles. TCRdb ran MiXCR on the 5' RACE reads and lists one entry per CDR3 protein. The sample lists hundreds of thousands of distinct CDR3 sequences; approximately 30% were seen once. The sequencing sample was made of blood. Source of these receptors: a woman older than 75 in good health.

In this sample, this clonotype turned up once. At one of its ends the junction is not consistent with the germline gene, which may arise from a read error. V and J are TRBV27 and TRBJ2-6, with unresolved D. Germline CDR1 reads MNHEY; CDR2 reads SMNVEV (reference sequence). This CDR3 comprises 18 residues. The CDR3 loop reads CAGSSQRSGITGANVLTF. DNA of the CDR3: TGTGCCGGCAGTTCCCAAAGGTCTGGCATCACTGGGGCCAACGTCCTGACTTTC.

This clonotype was counted many times. V usage is TRBV3-1 and J usage is TRBJ2-3; possibly TRBD2 for D (6 bases). The CDR3 loop spans 14 amino acids. Germline V gives CDR1 LGHDT, CDR2 YNNKEL (reference sequence). Trimming took off 4 bases at V and 4 bases at J, with 12 bases between the two ends. The CDR3 is CASSRRVSADTQYF. CDR3 coding DNA: TGTGCCAGCAGCCGGAGGGTTAGCGCAGATACGCAGTATTTT.

This clonotype was detected many times. The chain recombines TRBV5-6 with TRBJ2-1, with TRBD1 matching over 11 bases. The CDR3 extends over 14 amino acids. Germline-derived CDR1 and CDR2 are SGHDT and YYEEEE. V was pared by 3 bases and J by 7 bases, with 3 bases of the junction left unmatched. CDR3 amino acids: CASSWTGGENEQFF. The CDR3 DNA reads TGTGCCAGCAGCTGGACAGGGGGCGAGAATGAGCAGTTCTTC.

Only a few counts were recorded for this clonotype. This may stem from a read error, because a much larger clone lies one nucleotide away. The chain links TRBV7-9 to TRBJ2-6; 12 nucleotides line up with TRBD2. The CDR3 totals 19 residues. Germline CDR1 is SEHNR and CDR2 is FQNEAQ (reference sequence). In DNA form, the CDR3 reads TGTGCCAGCAGCGCCGGACTAGCGGGGTCCCTCTCTGGGGCCAACGTCCGGACTTTC. Translation: CASSAGLAGSLSGANVRTF.

Details on this clonotype: This could be a read error, since a much larger clone is one nucleotide away. The rearrangement joins TRBV28 to TRBJ2-5, with 11 bases matching TRBD1. CDR3 length equals 14 residues. J lost 5 bases, V lost 6 bases, and 5 bases had no gene match. Germline CDR1 MDHEN, CDR2 SYDVKM. The CDR3 sequence is CASRVDRGPETQYF. CDR3 nucleotide sequence: TGTGCCAGCAGGGTGGACAGGGGGCCGGAGACCCAGTACTTC.

Worth noting for this clonotype: This may arise from a read error, as a much more abundant clone is one base away. The chain combines TRBV28 with TRBJ2-7; D uncertain. Trimming removed 4 bases from V and 10 bases from J, with 20 bases in between. This CDR3 comprises 14 residues. The germline gives CDR1 MDHEN, CDR2 SYDVKM. The CDR3 reads CASSSYKGREAQYF. The CDR3 DNA reads TGTGCCAGCAGTTCGTACAAGGGCCGAGAGGCCCAGTACTTC.

The sample holds many counts of this clonotype. The chain links TRBV6-5 to TRBJ2-5; TRBD2 matches at 14 bases. Germline V CDR1 and CDR2: MNHEY, SVGAGI. V gave up 5 bases and J gave up 4 bases; unmatched junction bases: 3. The CDR3 loop spans 15 amino acids. This CDR3 is CASSLGLAGVETQYF. As DNA, the CDR3 is TGTGCCAGCAGTCTGGGACTAGCGGGGGTAGAGACCCAGTACTTC.

The gene calls are TRBV7-9 and TRBJ1-4; D is unresolved. This CDR3 comprises 12 residues. The V gene's germline CDR1 is SEHNR and CDR2 FQNEAQ (reference sequence). Trimming stripped 4 bases from V and 8 bases from J, with 8 bases between. DNA for the CDR3: TGTGCCAGCAGCTCAGATAGGGAAAAACTGTTTTTT. Translation gives CASSSDREKLFF.

This clonotype was seen many times. This chain uses TRBV6-2 or TRBV6-3 with TRBJ2-7, with 11 positions matching TRBD2. The CDR3 spans 15 residues. The J segment lost 4 bases and the V segment lost 7 bases, leaving 9 bases of the junction unmatched. Germline loops: CDR1 MNHEY, CDR2 SVGEGT. The CDR3 sequence: CASTDGTSGLYEQYF. In nucleotides, the CDR3 is TGTGCCAGCACCGACGGGACTAGCGGCTTATACGAGCAGTACTTC.

Ten or more counts support this clonotype. The rearrangement uses TRBV14 and TRBJ2-1, with D perhaps matching TRBD1 (9 bases). V lost 3 bases and J lost 8, with 23 bases in between. The CDR3 sequence is 17 residues long. CDR1 is SGHDN, CDR2 FVKESK, per germline. CDR3 loop: CASSHRGGQGWFDEQFF. DNA of the CDR3: TGTGCCAGCAGCCACCGGGGGGGACAGGGTTGGTTCGATGAGCAGTTCTTC.

This clonotype has a handful of counts. A clone one base away is much larger, so this may be a read error. The chain employs TRBV27 and TRBJ2-7; D perhaps matches TRBD1 (6 bases). This CDR3 spans 16 amino acids. CDR1 is MNHEY and CDR2 is SMNVEV in the germline V gene (reference sequence). Trimming took 5 bases from V and 7 from J, leaving 24 bases between them. CDR3: CASSVRGPQTYNEQYF. Written as DNA, the CDR3 is TGTGCCAGCAGTGTCAGGGGTCCCCAGACCTACAATGAGCAGTACTTC.

In this sample, this clonotype turned up many times. This sequence joins TRBV9 and TRBJ2-7; 7 positions match TRBD1. Trimming took 4 bases from V and 7 from J; bases not matched to a gene: 14. Germline V CDR1 and CDR2: SGDLS, YYNGEE. This CDR3 has 15 residues. The CDR3 here is CASSPQWAGGGEQYF. CDR3 sequence (DNA): TGTGCCAGCAGCCCCCAATGGGCAGGGGGTGGTGAGCAGTACTTC.

The chain joins TRBV5-1 to TRBJ2-5, with D possibly TRBD1 on 5 matching bases. Germline V gene data show CDR1 as SGHRS and CDR2 as YFSETQ. The V end was cut by 4 bases, the J end by 3 bases, with 7 bases between. The CDR3 has 12 amino acids. The CDR3 sequence is CASSAGKETQYF. CDR3 DNA: TGCGCCAGCAGCGCAGGGAAAGAGACCCAGTACTTC.

This clonotype was observed a handful of times. The V call is TRBV2, the J call TRBJ1-4; the match to TRBD1 covers 10 bases. Germline V gives CDR1 SNHLY, CDR2 FYNNEI. V lost 4 bases and J lost 6; bases outside the gene matches: 14. This CDR3 comprises 18 residues. The CDR3 spells CASSARTGGIRGDEKLFF. In DNA form, the CDR3 reads TGTGCCAGCAGTGCCCGGACAGGGGGAATCCGAGGGGATGAAAAACTGTTTTTT.

This clonotype was observed many times. The chain carries TRBV27 and TRBJ2-1; 9 nucleotides match TRBD2. The CDR3 consists of 13 residues. Germline values: CDR1 MNHEY, CDR2 SMNVEV (reference sequence). The V segment lost 6 bases and the J segment 7 bases; nucleotides outside the gene matches: 4. The CDR3 sequence is CASRELAGNEQFF. DNA of the CDR3: TGTGCCAGCAGGGAACTAGCGGGTAATGAGCAGTTCTTC.

V is TRBV5-1 and J is TRBJ1-6, with TRBD1 matching over 12 bases. Trimming removed 3 bases from V and 8 bases from J; junction bases left unmatched: 9. The germline gives CDR1 SGHRS, CDR2 YFSETQ. CDR3 size: 17 residues. The CDR3 protein is CASSSLGQGALDSPLHF. The CDR3 coding sequence is TGCGCCAGCAGCTCTCTGGGACAGGGGGCATTGGATTCACCCCTCCACTTT.

This clonotype was seen a single time. The chain carries TRBV12-3 or TRBV12-4 and TRBJ2-2; D is perhaps TRBD1 or TRBD2 (5 bases each). CDR3 size: 14 residues. Trimming cost V 8 bases and J 0 bases, with 10 bases left between them. CDR3 protein: CASDGGSNTGELFF. In nucleotides, the CDR3 is TGTGCCAGCGATGGGGGATCGAACACCGGGGAGCTGTTTTTT.

The chain links TRBV25-1 to TRBJ2-1; D may correspond to TRBD1 or TRBD2 (6 bases each). This CDR3 region has 14 residues. Per germline, CDR1 MGHDK and CDR2 SYGVNS. V was shortened by 9 bases and J by 6 bases, with 18 bases between the two germline ends. The CDR3: CARTGDWGPNEQFF. The CDR3 coding sequence is TGTGCCAGGACGGGAGATTGGGGGCCCAATGAGCAGTTCTTC.

V is TRBV25-1 and J is TRBJ1-1; TRBD1 matches at 7 bases. Germline lookup yields CDR1 MGHDK and CDR2 SYGVNS. CDR3 length equals 16 residues. V was clipped by 5 bases and J by 5 bases; unmatched bases: 14. Here the CDR3 DNA reads TGTGCCAGCAGTTTCCCCGGGGCAGGGGGAAGAACTGAAGCTTTCTTT. It codes for CASSFPGAGGRTEAFF. Looking up the rest from reference TRBV25-1 and TRBJ1-1 gives the full variable domain: EADIYQTPRYLVIGTGKKITLECSQTMGHDKMYWYQQDPGMELHLIHYSYGVNSTEKGDLSSESTVSRIRTEHFPLTLESARPSHTSQYLCASSFPGAGGRTEAFFGQGTRLTVV.

This clonotype was detected many times. J is TRBJ2-1 and V is TRBV20-1; 10 positions match TRBD2. J was trimmed by 8 bases and V by 0 bases; bases with no gene match: 10. Germline V gene lookup returns CDR1 DFQATT and CDR2 SNEGSKA (reference sequence). CDR3 length: 16 residues. The CDR3 here is CSARDRAGGPWDEQFF. The CDR3 DNA reads as TGCAGTGCTAGAGATCGAGCGGGGGGGCCGTGGGATGAGCAGTTCTTC.

This chain connects TRBV4-1 to TRBJ2-1; 14 nucleotides agree with TRBD2. This CDR3 is built from 15 residues. Per germline, CDR1 MGHRA and CDR2 YSYEKL. The ends lost 2 bases at V and 7 bases at J; junction bases unmatched: 1. CDR3 residues: CASSQWTSGGNEQFF. The CDR3 DNA sequence: TGCGCCAGCAGCCAATGGACTAGCGGGGGGAATGAGCAGTTCTTC.

About this clonotype itself: A read error is possible here, since a much larger clone lies one base away. The chain links TRBV28 to TRBJ1-2, with TRBD1 as a possible D gene (6 bases). The CDR3 runs to 13 residues. Germline V CDR1 and CDR2: MDHEN, SYDVKM. The V end lost 4 bases, the J end lost 3 bases, and 9 bases lay between the germline ends. CDR3 residues: CASSSGQHYGYTF. The DNA of the CDR3 is TGTGCCAGCAGTTCCGGACAGCACTATGGCTACACCTTC.

A few counts support this clonotype. CDR3 sequence (DNA): TGCGCCAGCAGCGTGAGTTGGGACCCAAAAGGAGGCACTGAAGCTTTCTTT. This encodes CASSVSWDPKGGTEAFF. The rearrangement uses TRBV4-3 and TRBJ1-1, with TRBD1 as a possible D gene (5 bases). V was trimmed by 5 bases and J by 4 bases, leaving 23 bases between them. Germline assignment: CDR1 LGHNA and CDR2 YSLEER. The CDR3 spans 17 residues.

This clonotype was detected only a few times. Compared with germline, one end of the junction differs, possibly owing to a read error. The chain combines TRBV20-1 with TRBJ1-5; D uncertain. There are 14 residues in the CDR3. Germline V gene lookup returns CDR1 DFQATT and CDR2 SNEGSKA (reference sequence). The CDR3 DNA sequence: TGCAGTGCCGCGGCGCATTATAGCAATCAGCCCCAGCAGTTT. It encodes CSAAAHYSNQPQQF.

This clonotype was counted at least ten times. CDR3 region: CSAQTQKIGYEQYF. Here the CDR3 DNA reads TGCAGTGCCCAGACCCAAAAGATTGGTTACGAGCAGTACTTC. The rearrangement uses TRBV20-1 and TRBJ2-7, with D hard to call. Looked up from germline, CDR1 is DFQATT and CDR2 is SNEGSKA (reference sequence). Trimming left V 6 bases short and J 4 bases short, with 19 bases between. The CDR3 has 14 residues.